This T cell receptor beta chain emerged from a study of cytomegalovirus exposure and HLA in healthy donors. Regarding the study as a whole: Earlier analysis found most TCR beta V segments productive about 87% or about 30% of the time. A missense DCLRE1C variant was associated with V- and J-gene trimming of TCR beta chains in a later analysis, and an independent cohort replicated the association.

CDR1 and CDR2 from the germline V gene are MNHEY and SVGAGI. This CDR3 contains 13 residues. V shed 7 bases and J shed 5 bases, with 14 bases lying between them. With regard to this clone: The antigen remains undetermined.

The PCR made use of 60 Vbeta and 13 Jbeta primers. The data were produced by immunoSEQ multiplex PCR, yet TCRdb's version contains in-frame clones alone and is incomplete. This repertoire shows about 180,000 clones, around 80% found once; its top ten account for around 6%. The rearrangement links TRBV6-5 to TRBJ2-5; D call uncertain. The sequenced sample consisted of PBMCs. This receptor was taken from a middle-aged man in good health and CMV-seronegative. As DNA, the CDR3 is TGTGCCAGCATGAAGTACAGTCGGGAGACCCAGTACTTC. This sequence encodes CASMKYSRETQYF.